These 17 T cell receptor beta chains came from one sample sequenced in a study of OX40 agonist ivuxolimab in advanced cancers. The assay was immunoSEQ multiplex PCR, and TCRdb's table has in-frame clones only and misses some. Among 22,000 or so clones listed, approximately 91% were seen once. The specimen comprised CD4+ or CD8+ T cells sorted from blood, sampled in a trial of the OX40 agonist ivuxolimab. The receptors here all came from an adult with an advanced solid tumor such as melanoma, head and neck, liver or kidney cancer.

This clone was observed once. V gene TRBV14 combines with J gene TRBJ2-1; D unclear. The CDR3 is 14 residues long. V was pared by 0 bases and J by 4 bases, with 7 bases between. Germline CDR1 and CDR2: SGHDN and FVKESK. The CDR3 region is CASSQEGWYNEQFF. DNA for the CDR3: TGTGCCAGCAGCCAAGAAGGCTGGTACAATGAGCAGTTCTTC.

The chain has TRBV4-1 and TRBJ1-6; 10 bases map to TRBD1. J was trimmed by 7 bases and V by 3 bases; bases with no gene match: 3. The length of the CDR3 is 15 residues. The germline V gene has CDR1 MGHRA and CDR2 YSYEKL. The CDR3 nucleotides read TGCGCCAGCAGCCAGCCGGGACAGGGGAATTCACCCCTCCACTTT. Protein: CASSQPGQGNSPLHF.

The chain recombines TRBV5-1 with TRBJ2-7; 8 bases align to TRBD1. The trim removed 2 bases at V and 3 bases at J, leaving 1 base unmatched. The CDR3 consists of 13 residues. Looked up from germline, CDR1 is SGHRS and CDR2 is YFSETQ. The CDR3 is CASSFTGGYEQYF. CDR3 coding DNA: TGCGCCAGCAGCTTTACAGGGGGCTACGAGCAGTACTTC.

The chain has TRBV18 and TRBJ2-3, with 9 bases identical to TRBD1. Germline values: CDR1 KGHSH, CDR2 LQKENI. The CDR3 has 15 amino acids. Losses at the gene ends were 4 bases for V and 3 bases for J; bases not matched to a gene: 5. The CDR3 nucleotides read TGTGCCAGCTCACAGAGCGACAGGGGGACAGATACGCAGTATTTT. Residues: CASSQSDRGTDTQYF.

This rearrangement joins TRBV19 to TRBJ2-2; a possible D gene is TRBD1 (6 bases). Germline CDR1 reads LNHDA; CDR2 reads SQIVND (reference sequence). The CDR3 runs to 12 residues. Between the trimmed V and J ends, which lost 5 bases and 6 bases, there was a span of 7 bases. The CDR3 spells CASSSGAGELFF. The CDR3 nucleotides are TGTGCCAGTAGTTCAGGGGCCGGGGAGCTGTTTTTT.

V gene TRBV19 combines with J gene TRBJ1-5; 7 nucleotides agree with TRBD1. This CDR3 spans 18 amino acids. Germline V gene data show CDR1 as LNHDA and CDR2 as SQIVND (reference sequence). The trim removed 2 bases at V and 2 bases at J, leaving 12 bases unmatched. DNA of the CDR3: TGTGCCAGTAGTATATCGGGACAGTTGAAGTGGGGCAATCAGCCCCAGCATTTT. Its translation is CASSISGQLKWGNQPQHF.

This chain joins TRBV29-1 and TRBJ2-1; TRBD2 aligns across 13 bases. This CDR3 is built from 18 residues. Germline CDR1 is SQVTM and CDR2 is ANQGSEA. J lost 4 bases, V lost 4 bases, and 13 bases had no gene match. The CDR3 loop is CSVGGTSGTQQPYNEQFF. The CDR3 bases are TGCAGCGTTGGAGGGACTAGCGGGACACAGCAGCCTTACAATGAGCAGTTCTTC.

The V gene is TRBV15, the J gene TRBJ2-2; 8 bases fit TRBD2. Germline-derived CDR1 and CDR2 are LNHNV and YYDKDF (reference sequence). This CDR3 spans 14 amino acids. With 3 bases clipped from V and 6 bases from J, the junction kept 3 bases outside the gene matches. This chain's CDR3 is CATSSSGRAGELFF. CDR3 nucleotides: TGTGCCACCAGCAGCAGCGGGAGAGCCGGGGAGCTGTTTTTT. The entire variable domain, with the rest obtained from reference TRBV15 and TRBJ2-2, is as follows: DAMVIQNPRYQVTQFGKPVTLSCSQTLNHNVMYWYQQKSSQAPKLLFHYYDKDFNNEADTPDNFQSRRPNTSFCFLDIRSPGLGDTAMYLCATSSSGRAGELFFGEGSRLTVL.

This chain joins TRBV19 and TRBJ2-2; 7 bases agree with TRBD2. J gave up 6 bases and V 6 bases, and 7 bases lay outside the gene matches. The CDR3 runs 14 residues. Germline values: CDR1 LNHDA, CDR2 SQIVND (reference sequence). The CDR3, as DNA: TGTGCCAGTAGGGGGAGGGATGGAGCCGGGGAGCTGTTTTTT. Its protein product is CASRGRDGAGELFF.

In its sample, this clone was seen a few times. The chain carries TRBV27 and TRBJ1-1, with a possible D match to TRBD1 (5 bases). Germline lookup yields CDR1 MNHEY and CDR2 SMNVEV (reference sequence). There are 11 residues in the CDR3. Trimming stripped 9 bases from V and 6 bases from J, with 11 bases between. CDR3 sequence: CASLGVSEAFF. In DNA, the CDR3 is TGTGCCAGTTTAGGGGTTTCTGAAGCTTTCTTT.

The chain combines TRBV5-4 with TRBJ2-2; D unclear. The CDR3 is 14 amino acids. Trimming removed 2 bases from V and 2 bases from J, with 7 bases in between. CDR1 and CDR2 (germline): SGHNT, YYREEE (reference sequence). The CDR3 is CASSFNPNTGELFF. CDR3 nucleotide sequence: TGTGCCAGCAGCTTTAATCCAAACACCGGGGAGCTGTTTTTT.

The V call is TRBV6-1, the J call TRBJ1-1, with no clear D. Germline CDR1 reads MNHNS; CDR2 reads SASEGT. This CDR3 has 13 amino acids. Trimming took off 6 bases at V and 2 bases at J, with 10 bases between the two ends. The CDR3 is CASRPLPNTEAFF. CDR3 DNA sequence: TGTGCCAGCAGGCCCCTCCCTAACACTGAAGCTTTCTTT.

The V and J genes are TRBV5-4 and TRBJ2-3; 10 nucleotides align to TRBD2. The germline gives CDR1 SGHNT, CDR2 YYREEE (reference sequence). This CDR3 is 14 amino acids long. Trimming took 5 bases from V and 7 from J; bases not matched to a gene: 7. For the CDR3, the DNA is TGTGCCAGCAGATATAGCGGGGGGATATATACGCAGTATTTT. Protein: CASRYSGGIYTQYF. Complete variable domain (other parts from reference TRBV5-4 and TRBJ2-3): ETGVTQSPTHLIKTRGQQVTLRCSSQSGHNTVSWYQQALGQGPQFIFQYYREEENGRGNFPPRFSGLQFPNYSSELNVNALELDDSALYLCASRYSGGIYTQYFGPGTRLTVL.

CDR3 bases: TGTGCCAGTAGTATAGATCGGGACAGGGAAGGAGGCGGGGAGCTGTTTTTT. It yields the protein CASSIDRDREGGGELFF. The chain uses TRBV19 and TRBJ2-2; 9 bases match TRBD1. The V segment lost 0 bases and the J segment 7 bases; nucleotides outside the gene matches: 9. This CDR3 has 17 residues. Germline V gene sequence: CDR1 LNHDA, CDR2 SQIVND (reference sequence).

The J gene is TRBJ1-5, the V gene TRBV27, with D possibly TRBD1 on 6 matching bases. The CDR3 contains 15 residues. Germline V gives CDR1 MNHEY, CDR2 SMNVEV (reference sequence). The ends were cut back, 4 bases at V and 7 bases at J, with 17 bases in the middle. CDR3 in DNA: TGTGCCAGCAGTTCCGATGGGGGCACTTACCAGCCCCAGCATTTT. Amino acid sequence: CASSSDGGTYQPQHF.

The chain combines TRBV6-5 with TRBJ2-4; 9 positions agree with TRBD1. V trimming: 5 bases; J trimming: 8 bases; junction bases outside the gene matches: 4. There are 13 residues in the CDR3. Germline V lookup: CDR1 MNHEY, CDR2 SVGAGI. CDR3 sequence: CASSRDRAYIQYF. CDR3 nucleotides: TGTGCCAGCAGTAGGGACAGGGCATACATTCAGTACTTC.

The chain is built from TRBV5-6 and TRBJ2-7, with 9 bases that match TRBD1. The ends lost 2 bases at V and 1 base at J; junction bases unmatched: 1. The CDR3 extends over 14 amino acids. CDR1 SGHDT and CDR2 YYEEEE come from the germline V gene. Here the CDR3 reads CASSLGQGSYEQYF. CDR3 nucleotide sequence: TGTGCCAGCAGCTTAGGACAGGGGTCCTACGAGCAGTACTTC.